One sample yielded the 30 T cell receptor beta chains listed below, sequenced in a study of PD-1 blockade in classical Hodgkin lymphoma. Sample time point: newly diagnosed, previously untreated cHL patient sample. Magnetic depletion of unwanted cells isolated CD4+ T cells from thawed PBMCs. Clones were read by immunoSEQ multiplex PCR, and TCRdb kept only the in-frame ones, dropping some. The repertoire holds nearly 35,000 clones, around 89% seen once, with approximately 0.2% in the top ten. Specimen: CD4+ T cells from blood. These TCRs come from a human donor with classical Hodgkin lymphoma.

This sequence joins TRBV5-1 and TRBJ2-7, with D perhaps matching TRBD1 (8 bases). Trimming shortened V by 4 bases and J by 4 bases, and 18 bases separated the two germline ends. CDR3 size: 15 residues. Germline assignment: CDR1 SGHRS and CDR2 YFSETQ. Here the CDR3 reads CASSTQAGQDYEQYF. CDR3 sequence (DNA): TGCGCCAGCAGCACCCAAGCGGGACAGGATTACGAGCAGTACTTC.

V gene TRBV15 combines with J gene TRBJ2-3, with TRBD2 matching over 7 bases. V shed 1 base and J 4 bases; nucleotides not matched to a gene: 8. The germline gives CDR1 LNHNV, CDR2 YYDKDF (reference sequence). CDR3 size: 16 residues. As DNA, the CDR3 is TGTGCCACCAGCAGAGGGCCGGGCGGGAGTTCAGATACGCAGTATTTT. Translation: CATSRGPGGSSDTQYF.

V is TRBV6-5 and J is TRBJ2-5; D possibly corresponds to TRBD2 (5 bases). Germline V lookup: CDR1 MNHEY, CDR2 SVGAGI. The length of the CDR3 is 15 residues. V was cut by 6 bases and J by 6 bases, with 20 bases left in between. The CDR3 DNA reads TGTGCCAGCAGCCAATCCCATAGCGTCGAACAGACCCAGTACTTC. Translated, it gives CASSQSHSVEQTQYF.

V and J are TRBV2 and TRBJ2-3, with D possibly being TRBD2 (6 bases). This CDR3 region has 15 residues. CDR1 and CDR2 (germline): SNHLY, FYNNEI. Deletions cut 6 bases from V and 0 bases from J, with 13 bases between. CDR3 nucleotides: TGTGCCAGCAGCTTAAGCGGGTTAAGCACAGATACGCAGTATTTT. Protein product: CASSLSGLSTDTQYF.

The V gene is TRBV5-5, the J gene TRBJ1-4; 7 bases are shared with TRBD1. CDR1 and CDR2 from the germline V gene are SGHKS and YYEKEE (reference sequence). This CDR3 comprises 14 residues. Trimming cost V 4 bases and J 7 bases; bases outside gene matches: 7. CDR3 region: CASSQGVMGEKLFF. CDR3 sequence (DNA): TGTGCCAGCAGCCAGGGGGTTATGGGTGAAAAACTGTTTTTT.

The gene calls are TRBV27 and TRBJ2-7; 7 bases are shared with TRBD1. The V gene's germline CDR1 is MNHEY and CDR2 SMNVEV (reference sequence). The CDR3 length is 11 residues. The junction had 0 bases not matched to a gene; V was cut back by 6 bases and J by 4 bases. The CDR3 region has the DNA TGTGCCAGCAGGGACAGGTACGAGCAGTACTTC. Translated: CASRDRYEQYF.

DNA of the CDR3: TGTGCCAGCAGCGTAGGGGAGGGACGGACTATTGAGCAGTACTTC. This translates into CASSVGEGRTIEQYF. This chain connects TRBV9 to TRBJ2-7; 7 nucleotides match TRBD2. The CDR3 consists of 15 residues. Trimming removed 0 bases from V and 7 bases from J; junction bases left unmatched: 10. CDR1 and CDR2 from the germline V gene are SGDLS and YYNGEE.

The CDR3, as DNA: TGTGCCAGCAGTGAAGGTTGGGGAGTTGGTGGAAACACCATATATTTT. It yields the protein CASSEGWGVGGNTIYF. The chain carries TRBV2 and TRBJ1-3; D is unclear. Germline CDR1 and CDR2: SNHLY and FYNNEI. Trimming left V 1 base short and J 3 bases short, with 13 bases between. CDR3 length equals 16 residues.

This clone was counted a few times. The chain has TRBV4-2 and TRBJ2-7; a possible D gene is TRBD1 (5 bases). This CDR3 region has 13 residues. Germline V gene data show CDR1 as LGHNA and CDR2 as YNFKEQ. V lost 5 bases to trimming and J lost 2 bases, with 10 bases between them. In DNA form, the CDR3 reads TGTGCCAGCAGCTCACAGGCCCCCTACGAGCAGTACTTC. It yields the protein CASSSQAPYEQYF.

The CDR3 coding sequence is TGCAGTGCCGGGTCCTACAATGAGCAGTTCTTC. Its translation is CSAGSYNEQFF. The chain combines TRBV20-1 with TRBJ2-1; D is undetermined. Per germline, CDR1 DFQATT and CDR2 SNEGSKA (reference sequence). There are 11 residues in the CDR3. Trimming removed 6 bases at V and 1 base at J, with 4 bases between.

The sample holds a few counts of this clone. The rearrangement joins TRBV30 to TRBJ1-2; D is undetermined. The CDR3 sequence is 12 residues long. V shed 1 base and J shed 8 bases, with 11 bases lying between them. Germline V lookup: CDR1 GTSNPN, CDR2 SVGIG (reference sequence). The CDR3 reads CAWSGRVQGYTF. DNA of the CDR3: TGTGCCTGGAGTGGTAGGGTTCAGGGCTACACCTTC. Full variable domain (missing parts from reference TRBV30 and TRBJ1-2): SQTIHQWPATLVQPVGSPLSLECTVEGTSNPNLYWYRQAAGRGLQLLFYSVGIGQISSEVPQNLSASRPQDRQFILSSKKLLLSDSGFYLCAWSGRVQGYTFGSGTRLTVV.

The rearrangement uses TRBV5-1 and TRBJ2-5; 12 nucleotides line up with TRBD1. The CDR3 has 15 residues. Trimming removed 5 bases from V and 4 bases from J; junction bases left unmatched: 6. In germline, CDR1 is SGHRS, CDR2 YFSETQ. The CDR3 bases are TGCGCCAGCAGGCCGGGACAGGGGGCTTTAGAGACCCAGTACTTC. Translated, it gives CASRPGQGALETQYF.

The rearrangement links TRBV6-5 to TRBJ2-3; D gene unclear. The CDR3 has 14 residues. Germline V gene lookup returns CDR1 MNHEY and CDR2 SVGAGI. Trimming cost V 0 bases and J 4 bases, with 8 bases left between them. For the CDR3, the DNA is TGTGCCAGCAGTTACTCGATAGGGCCAGATACGCAGTATTTT. This sequence encodes CASSYSIGPDTQYF.

The rearrangement joins TRBV29-1 to TRBJ1-1; 12 bases match TRBD1. V lost 7 bases and J lost 4; bases outside the gene matches: 7. Germline V gives CDR1 SQVTM, CDR2 ANQGSEA. The CDR3 consists of 14 residues. CDR3 loop: CSGGTGGWGTEAFF. The DNA of the CDR3 is TGCAGCGGTGGGACAGGGGGCTGGGGCACTGAAGCTTTCTTT.

This clone was seen more than once but under ten times. V is TRBV28 and J is TRBJ1-1; the D is unclear. Germline CDR1 is MDHEN and CDR2 is SYDVKM. The CDR3 totals 13 residues. With 7 bases removed from V and 0 bases from J, the gap between germline ends came to 9 bases. CDR3 coding DNA: TGTGCCAGCAACAGTAACATGAACACTGAAGCTTTCTTT. This gives the protein CASNSNMNTEAFF.

This clone has a handful of counts. The rearrangement joins TRBV6-5 to TRBJ1-2; 9 nucleotides agree with TRBD1. CDR1 and CDR2 from the germline V gene are MNHEY and SVGAGI. There are 11 residues in the CDR3. The V segment lost 6 bases and the J segment 8 bases; nucleotides outside the gene matches: 1. The DNA of the CDR3 is TGTGCCAGCAGGGACAGGGGCGGCTACACCTTC. Residues: CASRDRGGYTF.

This chain links TRBV28 with TRBJ2-7; TRBD2 is a possible D gene (5 bases). V lost 5 bases, J lost 2 bases, and 19 bases lay in between. Germline V CDR1 and CDR2: MDHEN, SYDVKM. This CDR3 is 16 amino acids long. The CDR3 loop reads CASSPRRLGAPYEQYF. CDR3 in DNA: TGTGCCAGCAGTCCTCGTAGGTTGGGAGCTCCCTACGAGCAGTACTTC.

This chain uses TRBV9 with TRBJ2-3; D possibly matches TRBD1 or TRBD2 (5 bases each). V lost 0 bases and J lost 9, with 11 bases in between. CDR1 is SGDLS, CDR2 YYNGEE, per germline. The CDR3 contains 13 residues. In DNA form, the CDR3 reads TGTGCCAGCAGCGTAGCTCCCAGGGACACGCAGTATTTT. It translates to CASSVAPRDTQYF.

This chain links TRBV19 with TRBJ1-6, with D maybe TRBD1 (5 bases). The V gene lost 7 bases and the J gene lost 6 bases, with 16 bases spanning the gap. The CDR3 runs to 15 residues. The germline CDR1 and CDR2 sequences are LNHDA and SQIVND (reference sequence). Here the CDR3 reads CASKLLTDFNSPLHF. Here the CDR3 DNA reads TGTGCCAGTAAACTTCTGACAGATTTTAATTCACCCCTCCACTTT.

The chain has TRBV2 and TRBJ2-7; TRBD1 matches at 8 bases. This CDR3 contains 15 residues. Germline V gene sequence: CDR1 SNHLY, CDR2 FYNNEI. V lost 7 bases to trimming and J lost 6 bases; unmatched junction nucleotides: 14. CDR3 protein: CASNGGGTGETEQYF. The CDR3 region has the DNA TGTGCCAGCAATGGGGGTGGGACAGGTGAGACCGAGCAGTACTTC.

The chain links TRBV2 to TRBJ2-5; perhaps TRBD1 as D (6 bases). This CDR3 region has 16 residues. Trimming removed 6 bases from V and 3 bases from J, with 20 bases in between. Germline V gene data show CDR1 as SNHLY and CDR2 as FYNNEI. In DNA, the CDR3 is TGTGCCAGCAGGAGGATGGACAGCTTAGGTGAAGAGACCCAGTACTTC. Translated: CASRRMDSLGEETQYF.

This chain links TRBV6-1 with TRBJ2-4, with D possibly matching TRBD1 (5 bases). Per germline, CDR1 MNHNS and CDR2 SASEGT. The V gene lost 8 bases and the J gene lost 0 bases, with 14 bases spanning the gap. The CDR3 is 15 amino acids. The CDR3 DNA is TGTGCCAGCTTGGCACAGGTTGGAGCCAAAAACATTCAGTACTTC. Translation gives CASLAQVGAKNIQYF.

In DNA, the CDR3 is TGTGCCACCTGCCTCAGGGGACAAGAGACCCAGTACTTC. Its translation: CATCLRGQETQYF. The chain has TRBV15 and TRBJ2-5; D may be TRBD1 (6 bases). V was shortened by 8 bases and J by 2 bases, with 12 bases between the two germline ends. This CDR3 region has 13 residues. Germline values: CDR1 LNHNV, CDR2 YYDKDF (reference sequence).

V usage is TRBV11-2 and J usage is TRBJ1-4; D possibly corresponds to TRBD1 (5 bases). The length of the CDR3 is 15 residues. V lost 5 bases and J lost 5, with 15 bases in between. Germline V gene sequence: CDR1 SGHAT, CDR2 FQNNGV. CDR3 DNA: TGTGCCAGCAGCCTTCTAAGGGGCCTCAATGAAAAACTGTTTTTT. This gives the protein CASSLLRGLNEKLFF.

The chain has TRBV30 and TRBJ2-1; D possibly corresponds to TRBD1 (6 bases). Per the germline V gene, CDR1 is GTSNPN and CDR2 is SVGIG (reference sequence). The V gene lost 0 bases and the J gene lost 0 bases, with 6 bases spanning the gap. The length of the CDR3 is 14 residues. CDR3 bases: TGTGCCTGGAGTGTGGGGGCCTCCTACAATGAGCAGTTCTTC. Its translation: CAWSVGASYNEQFF. Supplemented by reference TRBV30 and TRBJ2-1, the full variable domain reads SQTIHQWPATLVQPVGSPLSLECTVEGTSNPNLYWYRQAAGRGLQLLFYSVGIGQISSEVPQNLSASRPQDRQFILSSKKLLLSDSGFYLCAWSVGASYNEQFFGPGTRLTVL.

This clone was picked up one time. This chain connects TRBV6-5 to TRBJ1-2, with D hard to call. CDR1 and CDR2 (germline): MNHEY, SVGAGI. This CDR3 is built from 15 residues. Trimming removed 5 bases at V and 4 bases at J, with 17 bases between. The CDR3 nucleotides are TGTGCCAGCAGTCTACGACGCACGGAGGGCTATGGCTACACCTTC. This translates into CASSLRRTEGYGYTF.

This sequence joins TRBV27 and TRBJ2-7; 9 nucleotides agree with TRBD2. Germline values: CDR1 MNHEY, CDR2 SMNVEV (reference sequence). The CDR3 sequence is 16 residues long. Trimming removed 0 bases from V and 4 bases from J; junction bases left unmatched: 7. The CDR3: CASSLSVGLAGYEQYF. The CDR3 region has the DNA TGTGCCAGCAGTTTATCGGTTGGGCTAGCGGGGTACGAGCAGTACTTC.

V gene TRBV27 combines with J gene TRBJ2-1; D is ambiguous. In germline, CDR1 is MNHEY, CDR2 SMNVEV (reference sequence). The germline V and J ends were trimmed by 2 bases and 0 bases, with 5 bases remaining between them. This CDR3 has 14 residues. DNA for the CDR3: TGTGCCAGCAGTTTAAAAGCCTCCTACAATGAGCAGTTCTTC. Protein sequence: CASSLKASYNEQFF.

This clone was observed a single time. The V gene is TRBV6-5, the J gene TRBJ1-6; D gene ambiguous. The ends were cut back, 0 bases at V and 4 bases at J, with 7 bases in the middle. Germline CDR1 MNHEY, CDR2 SVGAGI. The CDR3 covers 15 residues. The CDR3 region has the DNA TGTGCCAGCAGTTACTCGGGGAGGTATAATTCACCCCTCCACTTT. Amino acids: CASSYSGRYNSPLHF.

This sequence joins TRBV28 and TRBJ1-5, with 9 bases fitting TRBD1. The V segment lost 5 bases and the J segment 5 bases; nucleotides outside the gene matches: 4. The CDR3 is made up of 14 amino acids. From germline, CDR1 is MDHEN and CDR2 SYDVKM. This CDR3 reads CASSTWTGDQPQHF. CDR3 sequence (DNA): TGTGCCAGCAGTACGTGGACAGGGGATCAGCCCCAGCATTTT.